This TCR beta chain was documented in a study of blood T cell repertoires in COVID-19. Study in general: Both acute and convalescent COVID-19 samples were obtained from the United States, Italy and Spain.

The V gene's germline CDR1 is SGHTA and CDR2 FQGTGA. This CDR3 comprises 17 residues. Losses at the gene ends were 3 bases for V and 6 bases for J; bases not matched to a gene: 11. Enrollment of patients from Seattle took place during active infection, with longitudinal follow-up. This clone was counted only a few times. Per the original data handling: Scientists estimated how many nucleated cells there were by amplifying reference gene primers. Profiled with immunoSEQ multiplex PCR; TCRdb holds only in-frame clones, not every one. That table gives V, J and clone size, and the DNA gave D and trimming. The data contain roughly 100,000 clones, more than 90% of them singletons.

This receptor was identified in a woman in her forties or fifties with COVID-19, enrolled during active disease. The V and J genes are TRBV7-3 and TRBJ1-2, with TRBD1 matching 12 bases. Sequencing was done on a sample of peripheral blood. The DNA for the CDR3 is TGTGCCAGCAGCTTTTCCGGGACAGGGGGCGAGAAAGATGGCTACACCTTC. It yields the protein CASSFSGTGGEKDGYTF. Filled out from reference TRBV7-3 and TRBJ1-2, the complete variable domain reads GAGVSQTPSNKVTEKGKYVELRCDPISGHTALYWYRQSLGQGPEFLIYFQGTGAADDSGLPNDRFFAVRPEGSVSTLKIQRTERGDSAVYLCASSFSGTGGEKDGYTFGSGTRLTVV.